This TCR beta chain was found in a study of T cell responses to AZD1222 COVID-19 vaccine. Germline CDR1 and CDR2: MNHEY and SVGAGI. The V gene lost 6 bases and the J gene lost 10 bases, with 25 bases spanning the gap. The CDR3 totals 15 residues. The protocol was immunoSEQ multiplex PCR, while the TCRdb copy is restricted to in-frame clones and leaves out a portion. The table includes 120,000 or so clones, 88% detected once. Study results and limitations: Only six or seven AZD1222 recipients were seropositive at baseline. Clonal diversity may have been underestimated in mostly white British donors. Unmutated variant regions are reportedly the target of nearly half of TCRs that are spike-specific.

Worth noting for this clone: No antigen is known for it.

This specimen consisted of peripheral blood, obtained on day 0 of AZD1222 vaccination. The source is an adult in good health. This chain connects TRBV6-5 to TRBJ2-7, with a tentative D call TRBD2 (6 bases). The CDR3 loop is CASREGLSGLAPQYF. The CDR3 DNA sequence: TGTGCCAGCAGGGAGGGTTTATCTGGGTTGGCCCCTCAGTACTTC.